The rows below give T cell receptor beta chains drawn from one sample of a study of Ad26.COV2.S vaccination and SARS-CoV-2 variants. Sequencing used immunoSEQ multiplex PCR; TCRdb keeps in-frame clones, though not all of them. The data show some 250,000 clones, more than 75% seen once. The sequencing used peripheral blood, collected in a trial of Ad26.COV2.S vaccine versus placebo. Receptor source: a person aged 18 to 65 who received the Ad26.COV2.S COVID-19 vaccine or a placebo. Each CDR3 is given with its conserved first and last residue. Fields, in order: J gene, D gene, V gene, CDR3 protein, CDR3 DNA. D genes are given only for firm matches.

j_call: TRBJ1-3
d_call: .
v_call: TRBV9
cdr3_aa: CASSVGGLGNTIYF
cdr3_nt: TGTGCCAGCAGCGTAGGCGGGTTAGGAAACACCATATATTTT

j_call: TRBJ1-6
d_call: TRBD1
v_call: TRBV25-1
cdr3_aa: CASSSPGGENSPLHF
cdr3_nt: TGTGCCAGCAGTAGCCCAGGGGGCGAGAATTCACCCCTCCACTTT

j_call: TRBJ2-1
d_call: TRBD2
v_call: TRBV7-9
cdr3_aa: CASSSPWTSGRSYNEQFF
cdr3_nt: TGTGCCAGCAGCTCACCCTGGACTAGCGGGAGGTCCTACAATGAGCAGTTCTTC

j_call: TRBJ2-7
d_call: TRBD2
v_call: TRBV4-3
cdr3_aa: CASSLKGTGLAGGQSYEQYF
cdr3_nt: TGCGCCAGCAGCTTGAAGGGGACTGGACTAGCGGGAGGGCAGTCCTACGAGCAGTACTTC

j_call: TRBJ2-5
d_call: .
v_call: TRBV10-1
cdr3_aa: CASTGAETQYF
cdr3_nt: TGCGCCAGCACCGGGGCAGAGACCCAGTACTTC

j_call: TRBJ2-2
d_call: .
v_call: TRBV18
cdr3_aa: CASSPDRLSTGELFF
cdr3_nt: TGTGCCAGCTCACCAGACAGGTTGAGCACCGGGGAGCTGTTTTTT

j_call: TRBJ1-2
d_call: .
v_call: TRBV9
cdr3_aa: CASSLLGGMGGYTF
cdr3_nt: TGTGCCAGCAGCCTACTCGGGGGAATGGGTGGCTACACCTTC

j_call: TRBJ1-2
d_call: .
v_call: TRBV18
cdr3_aa: CASSPPEGGYTF
cdr3_nt: TGTGCCAGCTCACCACCAGAGGGTGGCTACACCTTC

j_call: TRBJ1-2
d_call: .
v_call: TRBV29-1
cdr3_aa: CSVGTGLF
cdr3_nt: TGCAGCGTTGGGACGGGGCTCTTC

j_call: TRBJ2-7
d_call: .
v_call: TRBV5-1
cdr3_aa: CASSLDPEPYEQYF
cdr3_nt: TGCGCCAGCAGCTTGGATCCGGAGCCCTACGAGCAGTACTTC

j_call: TRBJ1-1
d_call: .
v_call: TRBV28
cdr3_aa: CASSLTSGINTEAFF
cdr3_nt: TGTGCCAGCAGTTTAACGTCCGGGATTAACACTGAAGCTTTCTTT

j_call: TRBJ2-3
d_call: .
v_call: TRBV5-6
cdr3_aa: CASSFIPSTDTQYF
cdr3_nt: TGTGCCAGCAGCTTTATACCTAGCACAGATACGCAGTATTTT

j_call: TRBJ1-5
d_call: TRBD1
v_call: TRBV27
cdr3_aa: CASSLRTGGADQPQHF
cdr3_nt: TGTGCCAGCAGTTTAAGGACAGGGGGCGCGGATCAGCCCCAGCATTTT

j_call: TRBJ1-2
d_call: .
v_call: TRBV4-3
cdr3_aa: CASSQDLGGYTF
cdr3_nt: TGCGCCAGCAGCCAAGACCTTGGTGGCTACACCTTC

j_call: TRBJ1-6
d_call: .
v_call: TRBV5-1
cdr3_aa: CASSSAVVTDNSPLHF
cdr3_nt: TGCGCCAGCAGCTCTGCCGTGGTGACAGATAATTCACCCCTCCACTTT

j_call: TRBJ1-5
d_call: .
v_call: TRBV6-6
cdr3_aa: CASRAGANNQPQHF
cdr3_nt: TGTGCCAGCAGGGCGGGGGCGAACAATCAGCCCCAGCATTTT

j_call: TRBJ2-5
d_call: .
v_call: TRBV21-1
cdr3_aa: CASSKGGQETQYF
cdr3_nt: TGTGCCAGCAGCAAAGGGGGCCAAGAGACCCAGTACTTC

j_call: TRBJ1-1
d_call: .
v_call: TRBV29-1
cdr3_aa: CSVLPGQIGVGTEAFF
cdr3_nt: TGCAGCGTTCTGCCGGGACAAATTGGGGTGGGAACTGAAGCTTTCTTT